These 12 T cell receptor beta chains came from one sample sequenced in a study of vaccination effects on CD4 cells after COVID-19. The repertoire was sequenced with immunoSEQ multiplex PCR; TCRdb's copy has only in-frame clones and lacks some. Of 32,000 or so clones listed, 65% to 70% are singletons. Antigen specificity for these receptors is unknown. Isolating CD4+ T cells followed approximately 10 days of culture. Sequenced material: CD4+ T cells from PBMCs cultured without peptide, taken before COVID-19 vaccination. The receptors derive from a human donor who received a COVID-19 vaccine.

This clone rates as medium-sized. This chain joins TRBV11-2 and TRBJ2-7; no firm D call. V was clipped by 3 bases and J by 5 bases, with 5 bases between them. This CDR3 region has 11 residues. Germline V gene data show CDR1 as SGHAT and CDR2 as FQNNGV. In DNA form, the CDR3 reads TGTGCCAGCAGCTTTGCGAACGAGCAGTACTTC. Translated: CASSFANEQYF. The whole variable domain, remainder taken from reference TRBV11-2 and TRBJ2-7, is EAGVAQSPRYKIIEKRQSVAFWCNPISGHATLYWYQQILGQGPKLLIQFQNNGVVDDSQLPKDRFSAERLKGVDSTLKIQPAKLEDSAVYLCASSFANEQYFGPGTRLTVT.

The gene calls are TRBV12-3 or TRBV12-4 and TRBJ2-5; no firm D call. Trimming removed 3 bases at V and 9 bases at J, with 11 bases between. The CDR3 contains 12 residues. CDR3 in DNA: TGTGCCAGCAGTTTGGATAGTGCGGCCCAGTACTTC. Translation gives CASSLDSAAQYF.

V and J are TRBV4-1 and TRBJ2-7; D possibly corresponds to TRBD1 (6 bases). This CDR3 region has 16 residues. Per the germline V gene, CDR1 is MGHRA and CDR2 is YSYEKL. The ends were cut back, 0 bases at V and 2 bases at J, with 14 bases in the middle. The CDR3: CASSQDLGGSPYEQYF. Written as DNA, the CDR3 is TGCGCCAGCAGCCAAGATTTAGGGGGATCCCCCTACGAGCAGTACTTC.

The sample holds one count of this clone. The rearrangement uses TRBV5-1 and TRBJ2-1; no clear D. The CDR3 totals 12 residues. The germline CDR1 and CDR2 sequences are SGHRS and YFSETQ. With 3 bases removed from V and 9 bases from J, the gap between germline ends came to 10 bases. CDR3 bases: TGCGCCAGCAGCTGGACCTTTGGTGAGCAGTTCTTC. Amino acids: CASSWTFGEQFF.

V is TRBV7-2 and J is TRBJ1-2; the D gene is possibly TRBD1 (6 bases). Trimming removed 7 bases at V and 7 bases at J, with 28 bases between. The CDR3 length is 17 residues. Germline CDR1 reads SGHTA; CDR2 reads FQGNSA. The CDR3 here is CASIGTRQDPLSSGYTF. CDR3 in DNA: TGTGCCAGCATAGGAACCAGACAGGACCCTTTGTCTTCTGGCTACACCTTC.

This clone showed up just once. The genes are TRBV6-5 and TRBJ1-5; TRBD1 might be the D (5 bases). The length of the CDR3 is 14 residues. The germline V gene has CDR1 MNHEY and CDR2 SVGAGI. Trimming shortened V by 4 bases and J by 1 base, and 8 bases separated the two germline ends. The CDR3 DNA reads as TGTGCCAGCAGTTCTTACAGGAGCAATCAGCCCCAGCATTTT. It encodes CASSSYRSNQPQHF.

The CDR3, as DNA: TGTGCCAGCAGTTTAACGCGTCTAGAGCAGTTCTTC. Translated: CASSLTRLEQFF. This sequence joins TRBV12-3 or TRBV12-4 and TRBJ2-1, with D unresolved. Trimming took off 2 bases at V and 10 bases at J, with 9 bases between the two ends. The CDR3 has 12 residues.

This chain uses TRBV3-1 (or the pseudogene TRBV3-2) with TRBJ1-2; unclear D gene. The CDR3 is 14 amino acids. V was pared by 0 bases and J by 2 bases, with 7 bases between. In germline, CDR1 is LGHDT, CDR2 YNNKEL (reference sequence). The CDR3 spells CASSQDLGNYGYTF. The CDR3 DNA is TGTGCCAGCAGCCAAGATCTGGGAAACTATGGCTACACCTTC.

The genes are TRBV6-1 and TRBJ2-1; 9 bases line up with TRBD2. The V and J ends lost 2 bases and 9 bases, in that order; junction bases with no gene match: 8. CDR1 and CDR2 (germline): MNHNS, SASEGT. The CDR3 length is 15 residues. The CDR3 DNA sequence: TGTGCCAGCAGTGAAATGGCGGGGGGGTACGGTGAGCAGTTCTTC. Protein product: CASSEMAGGYGEQFF.

V usage is TRBV7-8 and J usage is TRBJ1-3, with a weak D call TRBD1 (6 bases). CDR3 size: 16 residues. Germline V gene sequence: CDR1 SGHVS, CDR2 FQNEAQ. Trimming stripped 5 bases from V and 0 bases from J, with 14 bases between. The CDR3 bases are TGTGCCAGCAGCCTGCGGGACACAAACTCTGGAAACACCATATATTTT. It encodes CASSLRDTNSGNTIYF.

In nucleotides, the CDR3 is TGTGCCAGCAACGTCCCAACACAGGATACGCAGTATTTT. Protein product: CASNVPTQDTQYF. The V call is TRBV12-1, the J call TRBJ2-3; the DNA was not compared with TRBD1, the D call given in the table. TRBV12-1 is a documented pseudogene. The length of the CDR3 is 13 residues.

The chain employs TRBV4-1 and TRBJ1-4, with D unclear. Germline CDR1 is MGHRA and CDR2 is YSYEKL. The CDR3 runs to 18 residues. With 1 base removed from V and 5 bases from J, the gap between germline ends came to 20 bases. The CDR3 sequence: CASSQVFGGIKANEKLFF. Here the CDR3 DNA reads TGCGCCAGCAGCCAAGTTTTTGGAGGAATCAAGGCGAATGAAAAACTGTTTTTT.